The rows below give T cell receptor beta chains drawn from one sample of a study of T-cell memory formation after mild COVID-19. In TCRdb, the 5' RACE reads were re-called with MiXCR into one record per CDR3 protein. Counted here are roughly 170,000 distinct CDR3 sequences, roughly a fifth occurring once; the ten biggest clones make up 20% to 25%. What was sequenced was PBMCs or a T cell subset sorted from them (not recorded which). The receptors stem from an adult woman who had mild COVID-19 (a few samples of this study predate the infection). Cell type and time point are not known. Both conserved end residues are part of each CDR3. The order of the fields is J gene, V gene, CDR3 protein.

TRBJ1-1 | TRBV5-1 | CASSIGQGMNTEAFF
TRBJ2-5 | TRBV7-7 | CASSPGNQETQYF
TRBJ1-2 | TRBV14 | CASSQVTGSLYGYTF
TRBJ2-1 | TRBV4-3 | CASSQEAREVGNEQFF
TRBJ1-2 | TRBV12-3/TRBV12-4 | CASTPGQGNYGYTF
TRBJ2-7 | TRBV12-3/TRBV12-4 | CASSPSGRLDEQYF
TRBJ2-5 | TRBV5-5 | CASSLPAIQGMAETQYF
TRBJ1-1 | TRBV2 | CASRLSMNTEAFF
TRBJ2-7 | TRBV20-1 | CSARDLGYEQYF
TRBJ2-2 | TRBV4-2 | CASSPLTEELFF
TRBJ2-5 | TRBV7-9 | CASSSPYGLTGQETQYF
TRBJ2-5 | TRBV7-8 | CASSPLGAGPYQETQYF
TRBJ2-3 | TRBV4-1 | CASSPSGGTQYF
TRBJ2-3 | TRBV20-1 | CSADRDRGRRTDTQYF
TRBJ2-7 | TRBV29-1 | CSVGTSGEYEQYF
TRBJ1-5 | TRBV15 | CATSRTQLDNQPQHF
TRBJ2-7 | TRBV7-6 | CASSIADSSYEQYF
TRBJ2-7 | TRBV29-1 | CSVVRGPSYEQYF
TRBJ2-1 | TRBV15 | CATSRIEDVTYNEQFF
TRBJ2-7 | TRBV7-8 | CASSLAGNSYEQYF
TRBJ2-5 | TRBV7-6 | CASSLPIIGGGDQETQYF
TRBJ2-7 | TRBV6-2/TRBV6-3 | CASSSFLAATYEQYF
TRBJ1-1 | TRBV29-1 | CSVSPMPGNTEAFF
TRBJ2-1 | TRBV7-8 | CASSPPSLENNEQFF
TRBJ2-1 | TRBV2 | CASSEGPGRTGDEQFF
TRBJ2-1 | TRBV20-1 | CSARDLPSGVREQFF
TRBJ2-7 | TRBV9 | CASTPSEAGYEQYF
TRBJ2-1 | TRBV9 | CASSVANGNEQFF
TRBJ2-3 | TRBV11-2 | CASSHHLGQFTDTQYF
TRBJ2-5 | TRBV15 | CATSRGASGGQETQYF
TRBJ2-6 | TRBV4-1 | CASSQERQGAFGANVLTF
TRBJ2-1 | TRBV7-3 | CASSSYVYNEQFF
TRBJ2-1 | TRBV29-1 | CSVEDGAGASYNEQFF
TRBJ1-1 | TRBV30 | CACSEGTATEAFF
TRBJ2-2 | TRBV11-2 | CASSGTGTGDTGELFF
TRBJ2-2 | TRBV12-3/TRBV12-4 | CASSARDGTGELFF
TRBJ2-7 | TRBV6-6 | CASSGTATYEQYF
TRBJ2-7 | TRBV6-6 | CASSPSRLEQYF
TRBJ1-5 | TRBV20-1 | CSAQHGTRLGNQPQHF
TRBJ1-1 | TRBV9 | CASSVGHPMNTEAFF
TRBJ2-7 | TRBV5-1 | CASRLADPYEQYF
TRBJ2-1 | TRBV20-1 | CSARDRARGPFGEQFF
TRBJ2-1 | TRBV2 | CASSPRTSDSSYNEQFF
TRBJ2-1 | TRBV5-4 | CASSFSGAILNEQFF
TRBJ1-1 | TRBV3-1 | CASSQGDRQEAFF
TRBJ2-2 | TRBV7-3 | CASSQTAGGPLGTGELFF
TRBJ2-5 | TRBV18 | CASSPRDREETQYF
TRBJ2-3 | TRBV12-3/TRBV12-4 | CASWGSEDTQYF
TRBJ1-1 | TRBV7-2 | CASSLEGAEEEAFF
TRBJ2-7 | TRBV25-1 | CASSELGQGYEQYF
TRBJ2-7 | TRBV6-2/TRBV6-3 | CASSYPGSYEQYF
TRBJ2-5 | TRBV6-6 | CASSPSGGGRQETQYF
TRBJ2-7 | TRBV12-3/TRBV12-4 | CASKGGAHYEQYF
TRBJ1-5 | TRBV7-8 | CASSPGGDQPQHF
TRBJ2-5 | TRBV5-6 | CASSLGRTRTQYF